The 16 T cell receptor beta chains given below trace back to one sample, sequenced in a study of cytomegalovirus exposure and HLA in healthy donors. The PCR had 60 Vbeta and 13 Jbeta primers. TCRdb's copy holds only in-frame clones and misses some; the assay was immunoSEQ multiplex PCR. This table holds around 90,000 clones, approximately 64% found once. The sequenced sample was PBMCs. These receptors all come from a boy younger than 18 in good health and CMV-seropositive.

The chain joins TRBV10-1 to TRBJ2-1; 14 bases map to TRBD2. CDR1 and CDR2 (germline): WNHNN, SYGVQD (reference sequence). The CDR3 is 15 residues long. Trimming at V came to 6 bases and at J to 9 bases, leaving 7 bases not matched to a gene. The CDR3: CASRSGTSGSGEQFF. In DNA, the CDR3 is TGCGCCAGCAGATCCGGGACTAGCGGGAGTGGTGAGCAGTTCTTC.

The chain recombines TRBV19 with TRBJ1-1, with D uncertain. The V end was cut by 2 bases, the J end by 5 bases, with 9 bases between. The CDR3 consists of 13 residues. Germline V lookup: CDR1 LNHDA, CDR2 SQIVND (reference sequence). CDR3 nucleotide sequence: TGTGCCAGTAGTATAAATCAGCGGACTGAAGCTTTCTTT. It specifies CASSINQRTEAFF. Supplemented by reference TRBV19 and TRBJ1-1, the full variable domain reads DGGITQSPKYLFRKEGQNVTLSCEQNLNHDAMYWYRQDPGQGLRLIYYSQIVNDFQKGDIAEGYSVSREKKESFPLTVTSAQKNPTAFYLCASSINQRTEAFFGQGTRLTVV.

This chain joins TRBV7-9 and TRBJ1-3; D is possibly TRBD1 (6 bases). V lost 4 bases and J lost 4, with 14 bases in between. The CDR3 runs to 15 residues. Germline V gene sequence: CDR1 SEHNR, CDR2 FQNEAQ (reference sequence). CDR3 sequence: CASSYNRERGNTIYF. The CDR3 DNA reads as TGTGCCAGCAGCTACAACAGGGAGAGAGGAAACACCATATATTTT.

The J gene is TRBJ2-3, the V gene TRBV5-4; D is unclear. Looked up from germline, CDR1 is SGHNT and CDR2 is YYREEE (reference sequence). V was pared by 4 bases and J by 6 bases, with 9 bases between. This CDR3 is 12 amino acids long. CDR3 coding DNA: TGTGCCAGCAGCCGCGATCGGGATACGCAGTATTTT. Its translation is CASSRDRDTQYF. Looking up the rest from reference TRBV5-4 and TRBJ2-3 gives the full variable domain: ETGVTQSPTHLIKTRGQQVTLRCSSQSGHNTVSWYQQALGQGPQFIFQYYREEENGRGNFPPRFSGLQFPNYSSELNVNALELDDSALYLCASSRDRDTQYFGPGTRLTVL.

V and J are TRBV6-1 and TRBJ1-6; TRBD1 might be the D (6 bases). The V and J ends lost 4 bases and 13 bases respectively, with 14 bases between them. The CDR3 loop spans 13 amino acids. Looked up from germline, CDR1 is MNHNS and CDR2 is SASEGT. As DNA, the CDR3 is TGTGCCAGCAGTGTCCCGGGACATAGCCCCCTCCACTTT. Protein product: CASSVPGHSPLHF.

The chain combines TRBV6-5 with TRBJ2-1; 7 bases align to TRBD1. This CDR3 is built from 13 residues. The germline gives CDR1 MNHEY, CDR2 SVGAGI. V lost 6 bases and J lost 10; bases outside the gene matches: 9. CDR3: CASSRGQASEQFF. Here the CDR3 DNA reads TGTGCCAGCAGCCGCGGACAGGCAAGCGAGCAGTTCTTC.

This clone was found a few times. CDR3 sequence: CATSRDGDGYEQYF. CDR3 sequence (DNA): TGTGCCACCAGCAGAGACGGGGATGGCTACGAGCAGTACTTC. The chain has TRBV15 and TRBJ2-7, with D perhaps TRBD2 (5 bases). V shed 0 bases and J shed 3 bases, with 9 bases lying between them. The V gene's germline CDR1 is LNHNV and CDR2 YYDKDF (reference sequence). The CDR3 extends over 14 amino acids.

This rearrangement joins TRBV6-5 to TRBJ1-2; D is perhaps TRBD1 (5 bases). CDR1 is MNHEY and CDR2 is SVGAGI in the germline V gene. This CDR3 has 13 residues. V gave up 8 bases and J gave up 8 bases, with 18 bases separating them. CDR3 nucleotide sequence: TGTGCCAGCCACCCGGGACTCGCATGGGGCTACACCTTC. As protein: CASHPGLAWGYTF.

This clone has a handful of counts. The genes are TRBV19 and TRBJ2-7; maybe TRBD2 (7 bases). The germline V gene has CDR1 LNHDA and CDR2 SQIVND (reference sequence). The CDR3 spans 15 residues. The germline V and J ends were trimmed by 3 bases and 3 bases, with 15 bases remaining between them. The chain's CDR3 is CASSIGGTPIYEQYF. Written as DNA, the CDR3 is TGTGCCAGTAGTATCGGGGGGACACCTATCTACGAGCAGTACTTC.

The chain links TRBV27 to TRBJ1-6; TRBD1 matches 8 bases. Germline V CDR1 and CDR2: MNHEY, SMNVEV (reference sequence). CDR3 length: 15 residues. V dropped 3 bases and J dropped 8; count of bases not matched to a gene: 6. The CDR3 protein is CASSLVTGVDSPLHF. CDR3 nucleotide sequence: TGTGCCAGCAGTTTGGTGACAGGGGTAGATTCACCCCTCCACTTT.

The chain combines TRBV7-9 with TRBJ1-2; TRBD1 aligns across 8 bases. Per germline, CDR1 SEHNR and CDR2 FQNEAQ (reference sequence). V shed 5 bases and J 0 bases; nucleotides not matched to a gene: 5. The CDR3 covers 15 residues. The CDR3 DNA reads as TGTGCCAGCAGCCCGACAGGGGTCCCTAACTATGGCTACACCTTC. Translating it yields CASSPTGVPNYGYTF.

The rearrangement links TRBV6-1 to TRBJ1-1, with D unclear. This CDR3 has 13 residues. CDR1 and CDR2 (germline): MNHNS, SASEGT. The V gene lost 8 bases and the J gene lost 5 bases, with 15 bases spanning the gap. In DNA form, the CDR3 reads TGTGCCAGCGCAGCAATTCGGGATACTGAAGCTTTCTTT. It encodes CASAAIRDTEAFF.

The chain links TRBV2 to TRBJ1-1, with D possibly being TRBD1 (5 bases). CDR1 is SNHLY and CDR2 is FYNNEI in the germline V gene. The V and J ends lost 3 bases and 0 bases respectively, with 14 bases between them. This CDR3 comprises 16 residues. CDR3 region: CASSEFGGGLNTEAFF. The DNA for the CDR3 is TGTGCCAGCAGTGAGTTCGGGGGAGGGCTGAACACTGAAGCTTTCTTT.

Concerning this clone: It is unclear where the CDR3 begins or ends on the DNA, so no DNA is shown, and the CDR3 is as TCRdb lists it. This chain links TRBV29-1 with TRBJ1-5; the DNA was not used to check the table's D call, TRBD1. Germline V lookup: CDR1 SQVTM, CDR2 ANQGSEA. The CDR3 adds up to 13 amino acids, both ends counted. The CDR3 is CSVGQGADQPQNF.

The chain is built from TRBV25-1 and TRBJ1-1; no firm D call. Trimming took 5 bases from V and 8 from J, leaving 9 bases between them. The germline gives CDR1 MGHDK, CDR2 SYGVNS. The CDR3 loop spans 11 amino acids. The CDR3 loop is CASSPGQEAFF. DNA of the CDR3: TGTGCCAGCAGTCCTGGTCAGGAAGCTTTCTTT.

This chain joins TRBV27 and TRBJ2-7; a weak D match, TRBD1 (6 bases). This CDR3 spans 11 amino acids. Germline V CDR1 and CDR2: MNHEY, SMNVEV (reference sequence). The ends were cut back, 10 bases at V and 6 bases at J, with 13 bases in the middle. Here the CDR3 DNA reads TGTGCCACGATGCAGGGGAGCGAGCAGTACTTC. As protein: CATMQGSEQYF.